This entry lists 8 T cell receptor beta chains sequenced from one sample in a study of T cells in Graves' hyperthyroidism and ophthalmopathy. What was amplified from RNA transcripts were TCR beta CDR3 regions. In the first-round RT-PCR of the TCR CDR3, the HTBI primer set was used. TCRdb redid the calling of the multiplex PCR reads with MiXCR, one entry per CDR3 protein. The top ten hold roughly 15% of the sample, which has a few hundred thousand distinct CDR3 sequences, 15% to 20% seen once. Sequences were obtained from blood. These receptors came from a woman in her 40s with Graves' ophthalmopathy.

This clonotype was counted many times. Here the CDR3 DNA reads TGTGCCAGCAGTAACCAGACAGTAGGCCTTGGAAACACCATATATTTT. Residues: CASSNQTVGLGNTIYF. The chain links TRBV6-5 to TRBJ1-3; weak D call: TRBD1 (5 bases). With 5 bases removed from V and 3 bases from J, the gap between germline ends came to 17 bases. The CDR3 is made up of 16 amino acids. Germline CDR1 MNHEY, CDR2 SVGAGI.

Ten or more counts support this clonotype. The chain uses TRBV27 and TRBJ2-5; D is perhaps TRBD1 or TRBD2 (5 bases each). Trimming left V 4 bases short and J 5 bases short, with 14 bases between. The CDR3 length is 14 residues. The V gene's germline CDR1 is MNHEY and CDR2 SMNVEV (reference sequence). The CDR3 DNA follows: TGTGCCAGCAGTTCCATAGGGGAGCAGGAGACCCAGTACTTC. Protein: CASSSIGEQETQYF.

This rearrangement joins TRBV19 to TRBJ2-2; possibly TRBD1 or TRBD2 for D (5 bases each). This CDR3 region has 15 residues. From germline, CDR1 is LNHDA and CDR2 SQIVND (reference sequence). With 6 bases removed from V and 3 bases from J, the gap between germline ends came to 14 bases. DNA of the CDR3: TGTGCCAGTAGGACCGGGACCACCCACACCGGGGAGCTGTTTTTT. It codes for CASRTGTTHTGELFF.

To note about this clonotype: At one of its ends the junction is not consistent with the germline gene, which may arise from a read error. The V gene is TRBV6-1, the J gene TRBJ1-3, with TRBD1 as a possible D gene (5 bases). This CDR3 spans 15 amino acids. Germline V gives CDR1 MNHNS, CDR2 SASEGT. The CDR3 sequence is CASRLGAAPGNTISF. The CDR3 bases are TGTGCCAGCAGGCTAGGGGCGGCTCCTGGAAACACCATATCTTTT.

This clonotype has ten or more counts. The chain links TRBV6-1 to TRBJ1-3; possible D gene TRBD1, 5 bases. The CDR3 has 14 residues. The germline CDR1 and CDR2 sequences are MNHNS and SASEGT. V shed 6 bases and J shed 2 bases, with 11 bases lying between them. DNA for the CDR3: TGTGCCAGCAGCCCCGACAGAACTGGAAACACCATATATTTT. Translating it yields CASSPDRTGNTIYF.

At least ten counts were recorded for this clonotype. This sequence joins TRBV20-1 and TRBJ2-2; D is unclear. The germline CDR1 and CDR2 sequences are DFQATT and SNEGSKA (reference sequence). CDR3 length: 15 amino acids. Trimming removed 4 bases from V and 2 bases from J, with 14 bases in between. CDR3 nucleotides: TGCAGTGCTATCAACGGTCAGCACAACACCGGGGAGCTGTTTTTT. Translated: CSAINGQHNTGELFF.

For this clonotype: A much larger clonotype is one base distant, so this may be a read error. The CDR3 DNA sequence: TGTGTCAGCAGTTCCCTCGGGACTAGCGTCCACGAGCAGTACTTC. This gives the protein CVSSSLGTSVHEQYF. The chain employs TRBV28 and TRBJ2-7; 10 positions match TRBD2. The CDR3 consists of 15 residues. From germline, CDR1 is MDHEN and CDR2 SYDVKM.

This clonotype was seen repeatedly, ten times or more. The chain combines TRBV12-3 or TRBV12-4 with TRBJ1-3; 7 bases map to TRBD1. The CDR3 has 15 residues. V lost 5 bases to trimming and J lost 4 bases; unmatched junction nucleotides: 8. The DNA of the CDR3 is TGTGCCAGCAGTCACCGGACAGGTGGCGGAAACACCATATATTTT. The encoded protein is CASSHRTGGGNTIYF.